This is a list of T cell receptor beta chains from one sample in a study of T cells in Graves' hyperthyroidism and ophthalmopathy. MiXCR, applied by TCRdb to the multiplex PCR reads, yields one record per CDR3 protein. The repertoire holds fewer than 550,000 distinct CDR3 sequences, with approximately 25% as singletons. The sequenced sample was blood. Receptor source: a woman aged 25-40 years with Graves' ophthalmopathy. Both conserved end residues are trimmed from each CDR3. Each record gives: J gene, V gene, CDR3 protein.

J: TRBJ2-5; V: TRBV11-2; CDR3: ASSTGTGGEETQY
J: TRBJ1-3; V: TRBV7-2; CDR3: ASSIRTASGNTIY
J: TRBJ1-2; V: TRBV30; CDR3: AWSGGQGDGYT
J: TRBJ2-7; V: TRBV7-2; CDR3: ASSLAPRVSSYEQY
J: TRBJ1-3; V: TRBV6-1; CDR3: ASLPTTGSGNTIY
J: TRBJ2-2; V: TRBV12-3/TRBV12-4; CDR3: ASSLDRAVFNTGELF
J: TRBJ1-5; V: TRBV7-8; CDR3: ASGLTGSNQPQH
J: TRBJ2-7; V: TRBV12-3/TRBV12-4; CDR3: ASSLSSGGNEQY
J: TRBJ1-1; V: TRBV7-2; CDR3: ASSPGWGSTEAF
J: TRBJ1-1; V: TRBV6-5; CDR3: ASSFSKGTEAF
J: TRBJ1-5; V: TRBV18; CDR3: ASSQQGHLSNQPQH
J: TRBJ1-1; V: TRBV29-1; CDR3: SVEGAGDTEAF
J: TRBJ1-1; V: TRBV4-1; CDR3: ASSHPLRRSEAF
J: TRBJ2-5; V: TRBV10-3; CDR3: AISESKVGETQY
J: TRBJ1-2; V: TRBV5-6; CDR3: ASISGTYGYT
J: TRBJ2-3; V: TRBV2; CDR3: AENPRDRVQDTQY
J: TRBJ1-2; V: TRBV30; CDR3: AWKGDPGTYGYT
J: TRBJ2-7; V: TRBV7-2; CDR3: ASSAYRWQRNSYEQY
J: TRBJ1-1; V: TRBV20-1; CDR3: SAQLQSTEAF
J: TRBJ1-2; V: TRBV6-1; CDR3: ASSASGANYGYT
J: TRBJ2-5; V: TRBV9; CDR3: ASSVTPAPETQY
J: TRBJ2-7; V: TRBV7-9; CDR3: ASSLAGTKPYEQY
J: TRBJ2-7; V: TRBV28; CDR3: ASSPGLAGRYEQY
J: TRBJ2-7; V: TRBV9; CDR3: ASSVGGGTYPTEQY
J: TRBJ1-2; V: TRBV6-1; CDR3: ASWTGRNGYT
J: TRBJ1-1; V: TRBV19; CDR3: ASSMAGYHTEAF
J: TRBJ1-1; V: TRBV5-1; CDR3: ASSSGGLDTESF
J: TRBJ1-2; V: TRBV18; CDR3: ASSTDRGLYGYT
J: TRBJ1-2; V: TRBV12-3/TRBV12-4; CDR3: ASSSETGGDGYT
J: TRBJ2-2; V: TRBV6-2/TRBV6-3; CDR3: ASRTNTGELF
J: TRBJ2-4; V: TRBV18; CDR3: ASSRGTLNIQY
J: TRBJ2-5; V: TRBV28; CDR3: ASSLGTSGKGTQY
J: TRBJ1-2; V: TRBV29-1; CDR3: SGSQGADYGYT
J: TRBJ2-5; V: TRBV7-2; CDR3: ASSRQEYETQY
J: TRBJ2-2; V: TRBV6-1; CDR3: ASSEPTRGRDGELF
J: TRBJ1-5; V: TRBV20-1; CDR3: SASPGERNQPQH
J: TRBJ2-7; V: TRBV19; CDR3: ASSTHERPNYEQY
J: TRBJ1-2; V: TRBV15; CDR3: AISPILTGSGYT
J: TRBJ1-1; V: TRBV5-1; CDR3: ASKPGVGDTEAF
J: TRBJ2-6; V: TRBV12-3/TRBV12-4; CDR3: ASSLRLPGANVLT
J: TRBJ2-5; V: TRBV24-1; CDR3: ATSELGGRETQY
J: TRBJ2-5; V: TRBV12-3/TRBV12-4; CDR3: ASSLVGTSGSETQY